The rows below give T cell receptor beta chains drawn from one sample of a study of blood T cell repertoires in COVID-19. TCRdb keeps only in-frame clones here, not all; method: immunoSEQ multiplex PCR. The sample has more than 350,000 clones, 70% to 90% seen once. The sample consisted of PBMCs or T cells enriched from blood (not recorded which). The receptors here all came from a woman under 30 who had been exposed to COVID-19. The CDR3 runs from the conserved cysteine through the conserved F or W. The order of the fields is J gene, clone size, V gene, D gene, CDR3 protein, CDR3 DNA. D genes are given only for firm matches. Some rows mark clone size as missing; the rest say once, few, many or name a class of expanded clone.

>TRBJ2-7|NA|TRBV5-6|TRBD1
CASSLVPGQGNNEQYF
TGTGCCAGCAGCCTGGTTCCGGGACAGGGTAACAACGAGCAGTACTTC
>TRBJ2-7|NA|TRBV28|NA
CASSETRPDGQYF
TGTGCCAGCAGCGAGACAAGACCCGATGGGCAGTACTTC
>TRBJ1-4|NA|TRBV4-1|NA
CASSRGQINEKLFF
TGCGCCAGCAGCCGCGGACAAATTAATGAAAAACTGTTTTTT
>TRBJ2-7|NA|TRBV14|NA
CASSQGNYEQYF
TGTGCCAGCAGCCAAGGTAACTACGAGCAGTACTTC
>TRBJ2-2|NA|TRBV28|NA
CASRRTDGAGELFF
TGTGCCAGCAGAAGGACAGATGGGGCCGGGGAGCTGTTTTTT
>TRBJ1-1|NA|TRBV4-3|NA
CASSQVGVGTEAFF
TGCGCCAGCAGCCAAGTAGGGGTGGGCACTGAAGCTTTCTTT
>TRBJ1-4|once|TRBV28|TRBD1
CASSPDRDRTNEKLFF
TGTGCCAGCAGTCCCGACAGGGATCGAACTAATGAAAAACTGTTTTTT
>TRBJ2-7|NA|TRBV4-2|NA
CASSRGLYYEQYF
TGTGCCAGCAGCCGAGGACTGTACTACGAGCAGTACTTC
>TRBJ2-1|NA|TRBV21-1|NA
CASSKDLPDRGQCNEQFF
TGTGCCAGCAGCAAAGATTTACCGGACAGGGGGCAATGCAATGAGCAGTTCTTC
>TRBJ1-5|NA|TRBV18|NA
CASSAGVQQPQHF
TGTGCCAGCTCAGCAGGGGTGCAGCAGCCCCAGCATTTT
>TRBJ1-6|few|TRBV4-1|TRBD1
CASSQTQGIGSPLHF
TGCGCCAGCAGCCAGACACAGGGGATAGGTTCACCCCTCCACTTT
>TRBJ1-1|NA|TRBV27|TRBD1
CASSPGTVTEAFF
TGTGCCAGCAGTCCCGGGACAGTTACTGAAGCTTTCTTT
>TRBJ1-6|NA|TRBV5-8|TRBD1
CASGTLRDSYNSPLHF
TGTGCCAGCGGAACCCTACGGGACAGCTATAATTCACCCCTCCACTTT
>TRBJ1-1|NA|TRBV4-3|NA
CASSQDRRQMNTEAFF
TGCGCCAGCAGCCAAGACAGGCGACAGATGAACACTGAAGCTTTCTTT
>TRBJ2-1|NA|TRBV7-9|TRBD1
CASSQKSRTGPYNEQFF
TGTGCCAGCAGCCAGAAGTCGCGGACAGGACCCTACAATGAGCAGTTCTTC
>TRBJ1-4|once|TRBV5-4|NA
CASSLASTNEKLFF
TGTGCCAGCAGCTTGGCCTCAACTAATGAAAAACTGTTTTTT
>TRBJ1-1|once|TRBV7-2|TRBD1
CASSSEGQGTEAFF
TGTGCCAGCAGCTCCGAGGGACAGGGGACTGAAGCTTTCTTT
>TRBJ2-1|NA|TRBV28|NA
CASSGLQGVARNEQFF
TGTGCCAGCAGTGGGTTACAGGGCGTAGCGAGGAATGAGCAGTTCTTC
>TRBJ2-2|NA|TRBV7-9|TRBD2
CASSPPGGTLGELFF
TGTGCCAGCAGCCCCCCCGGGGGGACCCTCGGGGAGCTGTTTTTT
>TRBJ1-2|NA|TRBV18|NA
CASSPKEGNYGYTF
TGTGCCAGCTCACCGAAGGAGGGAAACTATGGCTACACCTTC
>TRBJ1-5|once|TRBV2|NA
CASRQGLLGANQPQHF
TGTGCCAGCAGGCAGGGCCTCTTGGGTGCTAATCAGCCCCAGCATTTT
>TRBJ2-2|NA|TRBV4-2|TRBD2
CASSPGSSGFTGELFF
TGTGCCAGCAGCCCCGGGTCTAGCGGGTTCACCGGGGAGCTGTTTTTT
>TRBJ1-1|once|TRBV15|NA
CATSNLMNTEAFF
TGTGCCACCAGCAATCTTATGAACACTGAAGCTTTCTTT
>TRBJ2-3|NA|TRBV7-3|TRBD2
CASSLRSSGGADTQYF
TGTGCCAGCAGCTTAAGATCTAGCGGGGGGGCAGATACGCAGTATTTT
>TRBJ1-1|NA|TRBV5-1|TRBD1
CASSDPGQIEAFF
TGCGCCAGCAGCGACCCGGGACAGATAGAAGCTTTCTTT
>TRBJ1-1|NA|TRBV7-8|NA
CASSPPTGPSIAEAFF
TGTGCCAGCAGCCCACCGACAGGTCCCTCCATCGCTGAAGCTTTCTTT
>TRBJ1-3|few|TRBV2|NA
CASSFGNTIYF
TGTGCCAGCAGCTTCGGAAACACCATATATTTT
>TRBJ1-2|NA|TRBV4-3|NA
CASSQESAGKGYTF
TGCGCCAGCAGCCAAGAATCGGCAGGGAAAGGCTACACCTTC
>TRBJ1-1|NA|TRBV19|NA
CASSIGNRRAFF
TGTGCCAGTAGTATAGGAAATCGGAGAGCTTTCTTT
>TRBJ1-2|NA|TRBV28|NA
CASSPYNSGLAYTF
TGTGCCAGCAGCCCTTACAATTCTGGTTTAGCCTACACCTTC
>TRBJ2-1|NA|TRBV19|TRBD2
CASTLEAGGYNEQFF
TGTGCCAGTACCCTCGAGGCGGGGGGATACAATGAGCAGTTCTTC
>TRBJ1-3|NA|TRBV28|TRBD1
CASSLPYPQGNGNTIYF
TGTGCCAGCAGTTTACCTTACCCACAGGGGAATGGAAACACCATATATTTT
>TRBJ1-6|NA|TRBV23-1|TRBD1
CASSQPQGAGSPLHF
TGCGCCAGCAGTCAACCACAGGGGGCTGGTTCACCCCTCCACTTT
>TRBJ1-5|NA|TRBV12-3/TRBV12-4|NA
CASTEGPNQPQHF
TGTGCCAGCACCGAGGGCCCCAATCAGCCCCAGCATTTT
>TRBJ1-3|NA|TRBV18|NA
CASSPGDRSSGNTIYF
TGTGCCAGCTCACCAGGCGACCGGAGCTCTGGAAACACCATATATTTT
>TRBJ1-2|NA|TRBV4-1|NA
CASSQESQGSYGYTF
TGCGCCAGCAGCCAAGAGAGTCAGGGAAGCTATGGCTACACCTTC
>TRBJ2-6|NA|TRBV2|NA
CARGEGPVSGANVLTF
TGTGCCAGGGGAGAGGGCCCAGTCTCTGGGGCCAACGTCCTGACTTTC
>TRBJ1-2|NA|TRBV18|TRBD1
CASSPATGSGYTF
TGTGCCAGCTCACCCGCGACAGGGTCCGGCTACACCTTC
>TRBJ1-1|NA|TRBV6-5|TRBD1
CASSYEDRVTEAFF
TGTGCCAGCAGTTACGAGGACAGGGTCACTGAAGCTTTCTTT
>TRBJ2-7|NA|TRBV28|TRBD1
CASSAPGDRGRSYEQYF
TGTGCCAGCAGTGCCCCGGGGGACAGGGGGCGAAGCTACGAGCAGTACTTC
>TRBJ2-7|NA|TRBV14|TRBD2
CASSTTIVTSGGRIYEQYF
TGTGCCAGCAGCACTACGATAGTGACTAGCGGGGGGCGGATTTACGAGCAGTACTTC
>TRBJ1-2|NA|TRBV25-1|TRBD1
CASWIGGAIGYTF
TGTGCCAGCTGGATAGGGGGCGCGATCGGCTACACCTTC
>TRBJ2-5|once|TRBV10-3|TRBD2
CAISESGLAGQETQYF
TGTGCCATCAGTGAGTCGGGACTAGCGGGGCAAGAGACCCAGTACTTC
>TRBJ2-1|NA|TRBV24-1|NA
CATSDLSTTYNEQFF
TGTGCCACCAGTGATTTATCGACTACTTACAATGAGCAGTTCTTC
>TRBJ1-1|NA|TRBV27|NA
CASSLSKFPPQDTEAFF
TGTGCCAGCAGTTTATCGAAGTTTCCACCGCAGGACACTGAAGCTTTCTTT
>TRBJ2-7|NA|TRBV7-2|NA
CASSLFVAEQYF
TGTGCCAGCAGCTTGTTCGTGGCCGAGCAGTACTTC
>TRBJ1-5|NA|TRBV2|NA
CASSNDIRRRYGNQPQHF
TGTGCCAGCAGTAACGACATTCGTAGGCGATATGGCAATCAGCCCCAGCATTTT
>TRBJ2-2|NA|TRBV27|TRBD1
CASSLSGTGGTGELFF
TGTGCCAGCAGTTTATCGGGGACAGGGGGCACCGGGGAGCTGTTTTTT